A selection of T cell receptor beta chains follows, all from one sample in a study of blood T cells in healthy people across ages. TCRdb reprocessed the 5' RACE reads with MiXCR, giving one entry per CDR3 protein. The sample has fewer than 950,000 distinct CDR3 sequences; 40% to 65% are singletons. The sequencing input was blood. All receptors derive from an elderly man in good health. The CDR3 runs from the conserved cysteine through the conserved F or W. The order of the fields is clone size, CDR3 length, J gene, D gene, V gene, CDR3 protein, CDR3 DNA. A D gene is named only where the DNA matches it firmly. The size entry is marked missing in some rows and otherwise reads once, few, many or a size class.

>-|14|TRBJ2-5|TRBD2|TRBV10-3
CAISASGSPNEQYF
TGTGCCATCAGCGCTAGCGGGAGTCCCAATGAGCAGTACTTC
>-|15|TRBJ2-7|TRBD2|TRBV3-1
CASSRTSGTTYEQYF
TGTGCCAGCAGCCGGACTAGCGGGACTACCTACGAGCAGTACTTC
>-|15|TRBJ1-1|-|TRBV9
CASSVVGVGGTEAFF
TGTGCCAGCAGCGTAGTCGGGGTGGGGGGCACTGAAGCTTTCTTT
>-|18|TRBJ2-1|TRBD2|TRBV6-2/TRBV6-3
CASREGTSGRKIYNEQFF
TGTGCCAGCAGAGAGGGGACTAGCGGGAGAAAGATCTACAATGAGCAGTTCTTC
>-|17|TRBJ2-7|TRBD2|TRBV5-1
CASSSGLAGGRSYEQYF
TGCGCCAGCAGCTCGGGACTAGCGGGAGGCCGCTCCTACGAGCAGTACTTC
>few|11|TRBJ2-5|-|TRBV25-1
CASSEVGGQYF
TGTGCCAGTAGTGAAGTGGGTGGGCAGTACTTC
>-|15|TRBJ1-3|-|TRBV18
CASSPQSGSGNTIYF
TGTGCCAGCTCACCACAGTCAGGTTCTGGAAACACCATATATTTT
>few|16|TRBJ2-1|TRBD2|TRBV20-1
CSARALGLAGYNEQFF
TGCAGTGCTAGGGCCCTGGGACTAGCGGGATACAATGAGCAGTTCTTC
>-|19|TRBJ2-7|-|TRBV5-1
CASSLGGLSGSSSYNEQYF
TGCGCCAGCAGCTTGGGGGGTCTGTCCGGGAGCAGCTCCTACAATGAGCAGTACTTC
>-|13|TRBJ2-1|-|TRBV7-6
CASSEGDYNEQFF
TGTGCCAGCAGCGAGGGGGACTACAATGAGCAGTTCTTC
>few|14|TRBJ1-2|-|TRBV20-1
CSATPEGGIYGYTF
TGCAGTGCTACCCCGGAGGGAGGGATCTATGGCTACACCTTC
>-|16|TRBJ1-1|-|TRBV12-3/TRBV12-4
CASSLGQVVVGTEAFF
TGTGCCAGCAGTTTAGGGCAGGTGGTCGTTGGCACTGAAGCTTTCTTT
>-|14|TRBJ2-7|-|TRBV5-1
CASSLNRETYEQYF
TGCGCCAGCAGCTTAAACCGGGAGACCTACGAGCAGTACTTC
>-|12|TRBJ2-7|-|TRBV29-1
CSVAGAPYEQYF
TGCAGCGTTGCCGGGGCCCCCTACGAGCAGTACTTC
>-|14|TRBJ1-2|TRBD1|TRBV29-1
CSVEMRQGAWGYTF
TGCAGCGTTGAAATGAGGCAGGGGGCTTGGGGCTACACCTTC
>few|11|TRBJ2-7|-|TRBV11-2
CASGSGYEQYF
TGTGCCAGCGGGAGCGGGTACGAGCAGTACTTC
>-|12|TRBJ1-1|TRBD1|TRBV5-1
CASSFRQGLAFF
TGCGCCAGCAGCTTCCGACAGGGATTAGCTTTCTTT
>few|14|TRBJ1-2|-|TRBV20-1
CSARRQLTIYGYTF
TGCAGTGCTAGACGACAGTTAACAATCTATGGCTACACCTTC
>-|13|TRBJ2-7|-|TRBV20-1
CSAPDGNTYEQYF
TGCAGTGCGCCCGACGGGAACACCTACGAGCAGTACTTC
>few|13|TRBJ1-2|-|TRBV2
CASSARTALGYTF
TGTGCCAGCAGTGCGCGGACCGCCTTGGGCTACACCTTC
>once|17|TRBJ1-1|-|TRBV12-5
CASGLVLGRGVNTEAFF
TGTGCTAGTGGTTTGGTATTGGGGAGAGGGGTGAACACTGAAGCTTTCTTT
>-|17|TRBJ2-5|TRBD1|TRBV24-1
CATSDPGTVSLQETQYF
TGTGCCACCAGTGACCCTGGGACAGTTTCCCTCCAAGAGACCCAGTACTTC
>-|15|TRBJ2-5|TRBD2|TRBV27
CASSRTSGSSTVRYF
TGTGCCAGCAGTCGAACTAGCGGGAGTTCTACGGTACGGTACTTC
>-|16|TRBJ2-7|-|TRBV11-2
CASSLEGQGRTYEQYF
TGTGCCAGCAGCTTAGAGGGGCAGGGCAGGACCTACGAGCAGTACTTC
>-|13|TRBJ2-7|-|TRBV7-2
CASSLEGGLGQYF
TGTGCCAGCAGCTTAGAGGGGGGGTTGGGGCAGTACTTC
>-|17|TRBJ2-5|TRBD2|TRBV7-3
CASSPQALAGVSYEQYF
TGTGCCAGCAGCCCCCAGGCTCTAGCGGGAGTAAGTTATGAGCAGTACTTC
>few|16|TRBJ2-1|TRBD2|TRBV20-1
CSAREASGSSYNEQFF
TGCAGTGCTAGAGAAGCTAGCGGGAGCTCCTACAATGAGCAGTTCTTC
>-|16|TRBJ1-5|-|TRBV20-1
CSAAESLKNSNQPQHF
TGCAGTGCAGCCGAGTCACTCAAAAATAGCAATCAGCCCCAGCATTTT
>few|15|TRBJ1-5|-|TRBV29-1
CSVALGGAGNQPQHF
TGCAGCGTTGCATTGGGAGGTGCTGGCAATCAGCCCCAGCATTTT
>once|15|TRBJ2-1|TRBD2|TRBV27
CASSPDSGTRGEQFF
TGTGCCAGCAGCCCAGACTCCGGGACTAGGGGTGAGCAGTTCTTC
>few|15|TRBJ2-7|-|TRBV21-1
CASSKARTFSYEQYF
TGTGCCAGCAGCAAAGCCCGGACTTTCTCCTACGAGCAGTACTTC
>-|16|TRBJ2-1|TRBD2|TRBV5-5
CASSAGLAISYNEQFF
TGTGCCAGCAGCGCTGGACTAGCGATCTCGTACAATGAGCAGTTCTTC
>once|15|TRBJ1-5|-|TRBV6-1
CASVLFDYSNQPQHF
TGTGCCAGCGTTTTGTTTGACTATAGCAATCAGCCCCAGCATTTT
>-|15|TRBJ2-3|-|TRBV2
CASPTTGAGTDTQYF
TGTGCCAGCCCTACCACGGGGGCGGGAACAGATACGCAGTATTTT
>-|10|TRBJ2-7|TRBD1|TRBV29-1
CSALQGAQYF
TGCAGCGCCTTACAGGGGGCGCAGTACTTC
>-|14|TRBJ2-7|TRBD2|TRBV20-1
CSARGGSGSYEQYF
TGCAGTGCTAGAGGGGGTAGCGGGAGCTACGAGCAGTACTTC
>-|14|TRBJ1-2|-|TRBV4-1
CASSQVQSNYGYTF
TGCGCCAGCAGCCAAGTGCAGTCGAACTATGGCTACACCTTC
>-|14|TRBJ2-2|-|TRBV20-1
CSARTIGSMGELFF
TGCAGTGCAAGGACTATCGGGAGTATGGGGGAGCTGTTTTTT
>-|14|TRBJ2-5|TRBD2|TRBV6-6
CASSYPGGGYEQYF
TGTGCCAGCAGTTACCCGGGAGGAGGTTATGAGCAGTACTTC
>-|14|TRBJ2-7|-|TRBV29-1
CSISALGPSYEQYF
TGCAGCATATCAGCTTTGGGGCCGAGCTACGAGCAGTACTTC
>few|14|TRBJ2-7|-|TRBV3-1
CASSHASVSYEQYF
TGTGCCAGCAGCCACGCTAGCGTCTCCTACGAGCAGTACTTC
>few|13|TRBJ2-1|TRBD2|TRBV10-3
CATGLAGAYEQFF
TGTGCCACGGGACTAGCGGGAGCCTATGAGCAGTTCTTC
>-|16|TRBJ2-7|-|TRBV4-1
CANSQPTVSDRYEQYF
TGCGCCAACAGCCAGCCGACCGTCTCAGATCGCTACGAGCAGTACTTC
>few|14|TRBJ2-7|-|TRBV6-5
CASSYRTDRGEQYF
TGTGCCAGCAGTTACCGGACGGATAGAGGCGAGCAGTACTTC
>few|14|TRBJ2-5|TRBD1|TRBV6-6
CASSYGTEQETQYF
TGTGCCAGCAGTTACGGGACAGAGCAAGAGACCCAGTACTTC
>few|13|TRBJ2-3|TRBD1|TRBV10-3
CAISGQGEDTQYF
TGTGCCATCAGTGGACAGGGTGAAGATACGCAGTATTTT
>-|15|TRBJ2-4|-|TRBV18
CASSPGTVLKNIQYF
TGTGCCAGCTCACCAGGGACGGTCCTCAAAAACATTCAGTACTTC
>-|15|TRBJ2-3|TRBD1|TRBV20-1
CSATKRDRGHDTQYF
TGCAGTGCTACCAAAAGGGACAGGGGGCATGATACGCAGTATTTT
>many|13|TRBJ2-7|-|TRBV6-5
CASSSQNSYEQYF
TGTGCCAGCAGCTCGCAAAATAGCTACGAGCAGTACTTC
>-|15|TRBJ2-4|-|TRBV3-1
CASSPAFGGGNIQYF
TGTGCCAGCAGCCCGGCCTTTGGAGGAGGTAACATTCAGTACTTC
>few|16|TRBJ2-3|-|TRBV12-3/TRBV12-4
CASSPGLGSGTDTQYF
TGTGCCAGCAGTCCGGGACTGGGTAGCGGCACAGATACGCAGTATTTT
>-|16|TRBJ2-3|-|TRBV6-5
CASSYHGTPIPDTQYF
TGTGCCAGCAGTTACCACGGGACACCAATTCCGGATACGCAGTATTTT
>-|15|TRBJ2-1|-|TRBV20-1
CSARSTTTKYNEQFF
TGCAGTGCTAGAAGTACGACTACCAAATACAATGAGCAGTTCTTC
>-|13|TRBJ1-2|-|TRBV29-1
CSVYPDGGYGYTF
TGCAGCGTTTACCCGGACGGGGGCTATGGCTACACCTTC
>-|13|TRBJ2-3|-|TRBV28
CASSVGARDTQYF
TGTGCCAGCAGTGTCGGGGCTAGGGATACGCAGTATTTT
>few|14|TRBJ1-4|-|TRBV10-3
CAISETGKNEKLFF
TGTGCCATCAGCGAGACGGGGAAGAATGAAAAACTGTTTTTT
>few|16|TRBJ2-1|-|TRBV24-1
CATSDPQTGIGAEQFF
TGTGCCACCAGTGATCCCCAAACAGGGATCGGGGCTGAGCAGTTCTTC